The rows below give T cell receptor beta chains drawn from one sample of a study of breast tumors, draining lymph nodes, adjacent tissues. TCRdb reprocessed the multiplex PCR reads via MiXCR and lists one record per CDR3 protein. The sample lists fewer than 300,000 distinct CDR3 sequences, roughly 32% occurring once. The sample consisted of axillary lymph node tissue. These receptors were obtained from a female donor with breast cancer. Some clones in this sample may be carry-over from other donors' samples. CDR3s include the opening cysteine and the closing phenylalanine or tryptophan. D genes are given only for firm matches. Not all rows give a size; the values are once, few, many and, for expanded clones, a class.

J gene,clone size,D gene,V gene,CDR3 protein,CDR3 DNA
TRBJ2-2,many,NA,TRBV10-3,CAIGESPELFF,TGTGCCATCGGAGAGTCCCCAGAGCTGTTTTTT
TRBJ2-7,many,NA,TRBV20-1,CSVGSGSYEQYF,TGCAGCGTTGGTAGCGGATCCTACGAGCAGTACTTC
TRBJ1-5,once,NA,TRBV2,CARPEVLLVGPLVPLCSNQPQHF,TGTGCCCGGCCCGAAGTACTGCTCGTAGGCCCGCTAGTCCCTCTGTGTAGCAATCAGCCCCAGCATTTT
TRBJ2-3,many,TRBD1,TRBV7-2,CASSSSGTGYTDTQYF,TGTGCCAGCAGCTCCTCCGGGACAGGGTACACAGATACGCAGTATTTT
TRBJ1-6,many,TRBD1,TRBV6-5,CASSRQGLNSPLHF,TGTGCCAGCAGTCGACAGGGTTTGAATTCACCCCTCCACTTT
TRBJ2-7,NA,NA,TRBV19,CASSRNVQEHPYEQYF,TGTGCCAGTAGTAGAAACGTACAGGAACACCCCTACGAGCAGTACTTC
TRBJ2-1,NA,TRBD2,TRBV24-1,CARDIGSGRRNEQFF,TGTGCTAGAGATATTGGAAGCGGGAGGCGAAATGAGCAGTTCTTC
TRBJ2-1,NA,NA,TRBV6-5,CASSYRAVLHEQFF,TGTGCCAGCAGTTATCGGGCGGTCCTCCATGAGCAGTTCTTC
TRBJ2-3,many,NA,TRBV7-2,CASSRDFTDTQYF,TGTGCCAGCAGCCGGGACTTTACAGATACGCAGTATTTT
TRBJ2-7,NA,TRBD2,TRBV9,CASSVEGKRTSGRVPSYEQYF,TGTGCCAGCAGCGTAGAGGGAAAAAGGACTAGCGGGAGGGTCCCCTCCTATGAGCAGTACTTC
TRBJ2-7,many,NA,TRBV30,CAWSVYVNEQYF,TGTGCCTGGAGTGTTTACGTAAACGAGCAGTACTTC
TRBJ1-4,NA,NA,TRBV4-3,CASSPGTRGEKPFF,TGCGCCAGCAGTCCCGGGACAAGGGGGGAAAAACCGTTTTTT
TRBJ2-5,many,NA,TRBV20-1,CSAGGGGETQYF,TGCAGTGCTGGCGGCGGTGGAGAGACCCAGTACTTC
TRBJ2-3,NA,TRBD2,TRBV29-1,CSLDSGKTNTQYF,TGCAGCTTGGATAGCGGGAAGACGAATACGCAGTATTTT
TRBJ2-1,many,NA,TRBV29-1,CSVDESGGVWNEQFF,TGCAGCGTTGATGAGTCCGGGGGAGTTTGGAATGAGCAGTTCTTC
TRBJ1-2,NA,NA,TRBV9,CASSEPSGNYGYTF,TGTGCCAGCAGCGAGCCATCAGGGAACTATGGCTACACCTTC
TRBJ1-2,NA,NA,TRBV20-1,CSARDPKSGEKYGYTF,TGCAGTGCTAGAGATCCCAAGTCGGGGGAAAAGTATGGCTACACCTTC
TRBJ2-7,many,NA,TRBV7-2,CASSLAAVYEQYF,TGTGCCAGCAGCTTGGCAGCGGTCTACGAGCAGTACTTC
TRBJ1-6,NA,TRBD1,TRBV7-9,CASSNLHEGANSPLHF,TGTGCCAGCAGCAACCTCCATGAGGGGGCGAATTCACCCCTCCACTTT
TRBJ2-7,many,TRBD1,TRBV11-2,CASSLVAGGNEQYF,TGTGCCAGCAGCTTAGTGGCAGGGGGTAACGAGCAGTACTTC
TRBJ2-3,many,NA,TRBV28,CASSFQGTDTQYF,TGTGCCAGCAGTTTTCAGGGAACAGATACGCAGTATTTT
TRBJ1-3,few,NA,TRBV30,CAWRADSHSGNTIYF,TGTGCCTGGAGAGCCGACAGCCACTCTGGAAACACCATATATTTT
TRBJ1-5,many,NA,TRBV18,CASSPRVDQPQHF,TGTGCCAGCTCACCGAGAGTTGACCAGCCCCAGCATTTT
TRBJ2-3,many,NA,TRBV7-2,CASSLTRDTQYF,TGTGCCAGCAGCCTAACTAGAGATACGCAGTATTTT
TRBJ2-1,NA,NA,TRBV29-1,CSARGDYNEQFF,TGCAGCGCCCGTGGAGATTACAATGAGCAGTTCTTC
TRBJ1-2,NA,NA,TRBV24-1,CATSAQSWYGYTF,TGTGCCACCAGTGCCCAATCGTGGTATGGCTACACCTTC
TRBJ2-1,many,NA,TRBV6-1,CASSESGGINEQFF,TGTGCCAGCAGTGAAAGCGGCGGGATCAATGAGCAGTTCTTC
TRBJ2-2,many,NA,TRBV20-1,CSARVAGEGRTGELFF,TGCAGTGCTAGAGTGGCAGGGGAGGGCCGGACCGGGGAGCTGTTTTTT
TRBJ1-1,NA,NA,TRBV6-5,CASSVQLSGPMAEAFF,TGTGCCAGCAGCGTACAACTTTCCGGGCCAATGGCTGAAGCTTTCTTT
TRBJ2-3,many,TRBD2,TRBV5-1,CASSFGGVQRSTDTQYF,TGCGCCAGCAGCTTTGGGGGGGTCCAACGGAGCACAGATACGCAGTATTTT
TRBJ2-3,many,NA,TRBV24-1,CATSDFRGTQYF,TGTGCCACCAGTGATTTTCGGGGTACGCAGTATTTT
TRBJ2-4,many,NA,TRBV3-1,CASSARPPPAIQYF,TGTGCCAGCAGCGCCCGGCCCCCTCCCGCTATTCAGTACTTC
TRBJ2-1,many,TRBD2,TRBV19,CASRLAESSSYNEQFF,TGTGCCAGTAGACTAGCGGAGTCGAGCTCCTACAATGAGCAGTTCTTC
TRBJ1-6,many,TRBD1,TRBV5-1,CASSFGGTDNSPLHF,TGCGCCAGCAGCTTTGGCGGGACAGATAATTCACCCCTCCACTTT
TRBJ2-1,many,TRBD2,TRBV15,CATSNPGSGTSGSRGYNEQFF,TGTGCCACCAGCAACCCGGGATCCGGGACTAGCGGATCCAGGGGCTACAATGAGCAGTTCTTC
TRBJ2-5,many,NA,TRBV5-6,CASSLGGAGRETQYF,TGTGCCAGCAGCTTGGGTGGGGCCGGACGAGAGACCCAGTACTTC
TRBJ2-7,once,NA,TRBV5-1,CASSSDGRPPSYEQYF,TGCGCCAGCAGCTCCGACGGGAGACCCCCTAGCTACGAGCAGTACTTC
TRBJ2-1,once,TRBD2,TRBV9,CAGSVTSGSYNEQFF,TGTGCCGGCAGCGTGACTAGCGGTTCCTACAATGAGCAGTTCTTC
TRBJ2-1,NA,NA,TRBV13,CASSFGGNYGYNEQFF,TGTGCCAGCAGCTTCGGAGGGAACTATGGCTACAATGAGCAGTTCTTC
TRBJ2-3,many,TRBD2,TRBV20-1,CSARDPTGGPPDTQYF,TGCAGTGCTAGAGATCCCACGGGAGGGCCCCCAGATACGCAGTATTTT
TRBJ1-2,NA,NA,TRBV4-1,CASSQDKWRGYGHTF,TGCGCCAGCAGCCAAGATAAGTGGAGGGGCTATGGCCACACCTTC
TRBJ1-6,many,TRBD1,TRBV19,CASSVRDRGNSPLHF,TGTGCCAGTAGTGTCCGGGACAGGGGTAATTCACCCCTCCACTTT
TRBJ2-7,NA,NA,TRBV10-3,CAIGDQSDEQYF,TGTGCCATCGGGGACCAGTCGGACGAGCAGTACTTC
TRBJ1-1,few,NA,TRBV19,CASHGYLGGTEAFF,TGTGCCAGTCATGGTTACCTCGGAGGGACTGAAGCTTTCTTT
TRBJ2-1,many,NA,TRBV4-3,CASSQETSLFYNEQFF,TGCGCCAGCAGCCAAGAAACAAGCCTTTTCTACAATGAGCAGTTCTTC